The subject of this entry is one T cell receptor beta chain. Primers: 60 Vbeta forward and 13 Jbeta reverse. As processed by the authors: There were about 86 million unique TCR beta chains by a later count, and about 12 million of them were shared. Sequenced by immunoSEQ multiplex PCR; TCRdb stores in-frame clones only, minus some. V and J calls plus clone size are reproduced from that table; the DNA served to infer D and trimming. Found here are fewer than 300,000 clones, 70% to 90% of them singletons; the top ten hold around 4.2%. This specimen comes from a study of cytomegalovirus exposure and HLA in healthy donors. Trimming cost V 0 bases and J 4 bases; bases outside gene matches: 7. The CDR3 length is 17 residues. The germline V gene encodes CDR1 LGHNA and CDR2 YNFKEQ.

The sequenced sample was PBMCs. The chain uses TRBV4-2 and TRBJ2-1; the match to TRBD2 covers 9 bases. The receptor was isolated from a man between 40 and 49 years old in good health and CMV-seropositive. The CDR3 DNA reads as TGTGCCAGCAGCCAAGATCCACGACTAGCGGTGTACAATGAGCAGTTCTTC. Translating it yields CASSQDPRLAVYNEQFF.